This T cell receptor (beta chain) derives from a study of shared clonotypes between healthy human individuals. CDR1 SGHTA and CDR2 FQGNSA come from the germline V gene. The CDR3 has 12 amino acids. Unmatched junction bases numbered 8, after V lost 5 bases and J lost 12 bases. Assay used: immunoSEQ multiplex PCR; TCRdb lists only in-frame clones, some missing. The table lists about 980,000 clones, around 80% of them singletons, with over 1.3% in the top ten. This chain uses TRBV7-2 with TRBJ1-1, with 8 bases matching TRBD1. This TCR came from a man younger than 35 in good health. Sequenced: memory CD4+ T cells sorted from blood. Specified subset: CD45RA-negative fraction. The CDR3 spells CASSLRQGIPFF. CDR3 in DNA: TGTGCCAGCAGCCTGCGACAGGGGATCCCTTTCTTT. Based on the CDR3 plus reference TRBV7-2 and TRBJ1-1, the full variable domain is GAGVSQSPSNKVTEKGKDVELRCDPISGHTALYWYRQSLGQGLEFLIYFQGNSAPDKSGLPSDRFSAERTGGSVSTLTIQRTQQEDSAVYLCASSLRQGIPFFGQGTRLTVV.